These 29 T cell receptor beta chains were sequenced from one sample in a study of blood T cell repertoires in COVID-19. TCRdb's table, derived via immunoSEQ multiplex PCR, lists solely in-frame clones and lacks some. The data contain approximately 150,000 clones, 70% to 90% of them singletons. Sequences were obtained from peripheral blood. These receptors all come from a man aged 65 to 79 with acute or convalescent COVID-19.

The V and J genes are TRBV5-1 and TRBJ1-1, with D possibly being TRBD1 (6 bases). The germline V gene has CDR1 SGHRS and CDR2 YFSETQ. The CDR3 runs to 13 residues. V dropped 0 bases and J dropped 5 bases, with 8 bases sitting between them. CDR3: CASSLAGETEAFF. The CDR3, as DNA: TGCGCCAGCAGCTTGGCAGGGGAGACTGAAGCTTTCTTT.

J is TRBJ2-5 and V is TRBV5-6, with a possible D match to TRBD1 (6 bases). V gave up 3 bases and J gave up 3 bases, with 12 bases separating them. Germline values: CDR1 SGHDT, CDR2 YYEEEE. The CDR3 sequence is 14 residues long. The CDR3 DNA reads TGTGCCAGCAGCTCCGACAGGAAGGAAGAGACCCAGTACTTC. As protein: CASSSDRKEETQYF.

About this clone: A much larger clonotype is one base distant, so this may be a read error. Other DNA sequences of this sample code for an identical CDR3. The chain uses TRBV7-2 and TRBJ2-7, with 8 bases aligning to TRBD1. This CDR3 is built from 15 residues. Germline V gene lookup returns CDR1 SGHTA and CDR2 FQGNSA. This chain's CDR3 is CASSLSGTGAYEQYF. In DNA form, the CDR3 reads TGTGCCAGCAGTTTATCCGGGACAGGAGCCTACGAACAGTACTTC.

The rearrangement links TRBV5-1 to TRBJ2-7; 9 bases align to TRBD1. Germline V gene data show CDR1 as SGHRS and CDR2 as YFSETQ. The V and J ends lost 4 bases and 5 bases, in that order; junction bases with no gene match: 7. The CDR3 has 14 residues. CDR3 region: CASSKWTGEDEQYF. In nucleotides, the CDR3 is TGCGCCAGCAGCAAGTGGACAGGGGAAGACGAGCAGTACTTC. Full variable domain (outside the CDR3, taken from reference TRBV5-1 and TRBJ2-7): KAGVTQTPRYLIKTRGQQVTLSCSPISGHRSVSWYQQTPGQGLQFLFEYFSETQRNKGNFPGRFSGRQFSNSRSEMNVSTLELGDSALYLCASSKWTGEDEQYFGPGTRLTVT.

The chain combines TRBV30 with TRBJ1-1; weak D call: TRBD1 (5 bases). CDR3 size: 13 residues. Germline CDR1 is GTSNPN and CDR2 is SVGIG (reference sequence). The V and J ends lost 2 bases and 0 bases respectively, with 7 bases between them. The CDR3 coding sequence is TGTGCCTGGAGTAGGGGATTGAACACTGAAGCTTTCTTT. It encodes CAWSRGLNTEAFF. The full variable domain, in which reference TRBV30 and TRBJ1-1 provide the parts outside the CDR3, is SQTIHQWPATLVQPVGSPLSLECTVEGTSNPNLYWYRQAAGRGLQLLFYSVGIGQISSEVPQNLSASRPQDRQFILSSKKLLLSDSGFYLCAWSRGLNTEAFFGQGTRLTVV.

This clone was found once. This chain links TRBV10-3 with TRBJ1-5; 7 bases agree with TRBD1. Unmatched junction bases numbered 5, after V lost 2 bases and J lost 7 bases. The CDR3 loop spans 14 amino acids. CDR1 is ENHRY, CDR2 SYGVKD, per germline. The CDR3 spells CAISEDRDGQPQHF. The CDR3 DNA is TGTGCCATCAGTGAGGACAGGGACGGCCAGCCCCAGCATTTT.

The chain combines TRBV19 with TRBJ1-2; 8 nucleotides align to TRBD1. Germline V CDR1 and CDR2: LNHDA, SQIVND (reference sequence). V lost 8 bases, J lost 4 bases, and 6 bases stayed unmatched. The CDR3 contains 13 residues. CDR3 protein: CASRDRHVYGYTF. CDR3 sequence (DNA): TGTGCCAGTCGGGACAGGCACGTCTATGGCTACACCTTC.

The gene calls are TRBV6-4 and TRBJ1-1; 10 bases line up with TRBD1. Trimming removed 6 bases from V and 5 bases from J; junction bases left unmatched: 6. The V gene's germline CDR1 is MRHNA and CDR2 SNTAGT. The CDR3 covers 14 residues. The DNA of the CDR3 is TGTGCCAGCAGCCGGGACAGGGGAGAGACTGAAGCTTTCTTT. Encoded protein: CASSRDRGETEAFF.

This chain connects TRBV24-1 to TRBJ2-3; 7 positions match TRBD1. V lost 1 base to trimming and J lost 3 bases; unmatched junction nucleotides: 6. The CDR3 spans 16 residues. Looked up from germline, CDR1 is KGHDR and CDR2 is SFDVKD. The chain's CDR3 is CATSDLSRGRTDTQYF. The CDR3 bases are TGTGCCACCAGTGATTTAAGTAGGGGGCGGACAGATACGCAGTATTTT.

This clone turned up a few times. V is TRBV24-1 and J is TRBJ2-1, with TRBD1 matching over 10 bases. The germline CDR1 and CDR2 sequences are KGHDR and SFDVKD. Trimming took 3 bases from V and 8 from J; bases not matched to a gene: 12. The CDR3 has 17 amino acids. As DNA, the CDR3 is TGTGCCACCAGTGATGGGGGCCCCGGGACAGGGGTCGATGAGCAGTTCTTC. It translates to CATSDGGPGTGVDEQFF.

The chain couples TRBV3-1 (or the pseudogene TRBV3-2) to TRBJ2-6; no clear D gene. The CDR3 extends over 15 amino acids. Trimming took off 0 bases at V and 2 bases at J, with 5 bases between the two ends. The germline V gene has CDR1 LGHDT and CDR2 YNNKEL (reference sequence). The CDR3 DNA follows: TGTGCCAGCAGCCAAGACGTAACTGGGGCCAACGTCCTGACTTTC. Protein product: CASSQDVTGANVLTF.

This sequence joins TRBV4-3 and TRBJ2-1; 7 nucleotides match TRBD2. Germline loops: CDR1 LGHNA, CDR2 YSLEER. This CDR3 spans 17 amino acids. V gave up 0 bases and J gave up 0 bases; unmatched junction bases: 5. The CDR3 region has the DNA TGCGCCAGCAGCCAAGAGACGGGAGGAGGCTCCTACAATGAGCAGTTCTTC. It translates to CASSQETGGGSYNEQFF.

The chain combines TRBV19 with TRBJ2-1; 10 bases align to TRBD2. V shed 3 bases, J shed 7 bases, and the junction held 9 bases outside the gene matches. Germline-derived CDR1 and CDR2 are LNHDA and SQIVND (reference sequence). The CDR3 loop spans 16 amino acids. As DNA, the CDR3 is TGTGCCAGTAGTATTTTCGGAGCGGGAGGGGTGAATGAGCAGTTCTTC. This codes for CASSIFGAGGVNEQFF.

The chain couples TRBV7-2 to TRBJ2-3; D remains unclear. The CDR3 runs 15 residues. V was trimmed by 1 base and J by 2 bases, leaving 10 bases between them. Per germline, CDR1 SGHTA and CDR2 FQGNSA. The CDR3 spells CASSLGDSFTDTQYF. Here the CDR3 DNA reads TGTGCCAGCAGCTTAGGCGACTCCTTCACAGATACGCAGTATTTT.

This chain uses TRBV5-4 with TRBJ2-5, with 14 bases identical to TRBD2. CDR3 length: 15 amino acids. Looked up from germline, CDR1 is SGHNT and CDR2 is YYREEE (reference sequence). The V segment lost 5 bases and the J segment 3 bases; nucleotides outside the gene matches: 3. CDR3 nucleotide sequence: TGTGCCAGCAGTTGGGGACTAGCGGGAGAAGAGACCCAGTACTTC. Translating it yields CASSWGLAGEETQYF.

The gene calls are TRBV25-1 and TRBJ2-1; tentative D call: TRBD1 (6 bases). This CDR3 spans 16 amino acids. V dropped 1 base and J dropped 1 base, with 11 bases sitting between them. Germline loops: CDR1 MGHDK, CDR2 SYGVNS. In nucleotides, the CDR3 is TGTGCCAGCAGTGAATCTGGCAGGGGATCCTACAATGAGCAGTTCTTC. This codes for CASSESGRGSYNEQFF.

V usage is TRBV6-2 or TRBV6-3 and J usage is TRBJ2-1; 9 bases are a match to TRBD2. This CDR3 has 16 residues. CDR1 is MNHEY and CDR2 is SVGEGT in the germline V gene. The junction had 8 bases not matched to a gene; V was cut back by 6 bases and J by 2 bases. The CDR3 DNA sequence: TGTGCCAGCAGCCCCCATAGCGGGAGAACCTACAATGAGCAGTTCTTC. This codes for CASSPHSGRTYNEQFF.

The chain carries TRBV4-1 and TRBJ2-4; TRBD2 matches at 9 bases. The CDR3 is made up of 18 amino acids. Unmatched junction bases numbered 12, after V lost 0 bases and J lost 6 bases. The germline V gene encodes CDR1 MGHRA and CDR2 YSYEKL. This chain's CDR3 is CASSQDVASGIYRNIQYF. Written as DNA, the CDR3 is TGCGCCAGCAGCCAAGATGTGGCTAGCGGGATTTATAGAAACATTCAGTACTTC.

The CDR3 DNA is TGTGCCAGCTCACCGGGACTAGCGGGCACCGGGGAGCTGTTTTTT. Translation gives CASSPGLAGTGELFF. This chain links TRBV18 with TRBJ2-2, with 12 bases identical to TRBD2. The germline CDR1 and CDR2 sequences are KGHSH and LQKENI. The CDR3 is made up of 15 amino acids. The junction had 0 bases not matched to a gene; V was cut back by 3 bases and J by 4 bases.

The rearrangement links TRBV6-1 to TRBJ1-1; D is perhaps TRBD1 (5 bases). V lost 0 bases to trimming and J lost 10 bases, with 9 bases between them. CDR1 and CDR2 from the germline V gene are MNHNS and SASEGT. This CDR3 region has 12 residues. The CDR3 nucleotides read TGTGCCAGCAGTGAAGCCCCGGGGGGAGCTTTCTTT. Residues: CASSEAPGGAFF.

This rearrangement joins TRBV2 to TRBJ2-7; the D gene is possibly TRBD1 (6 bases). Germline-derived CDR1 and CDR2 are SNHLY and FYNNEI. The CDR3 loop spans 15 amino acids. Trimming took 7 bases from V and 0 from J, leaving 16 bases between them. CDR3 amino acids: CASTEDSASSYEQYF. Written as DNA, the CDR3 is TGTGCCAGCACCGAGGACAGTGCCAGCTCCTACGAGCAGTACTTC.

The chain recombines TRBV4-1 with TRBJ2-1; D gene unclear. Looked up from germline, CDR1 is MGHRA and CDR2 is YSYEKL. The CDR3 covers 14 residues. V was shortened by 0 bases and J by 1 base, with 4 bases between the two germline ends. The CDR3 loop is CASSQDVSYNEQFF. CDR3 coding DNA: TGCGCCAGCAGCCAAGACGTATCCTACAATGAGCAGTTCTTC.

This clone was recorded a few times. The chain recombines TRBV6-1 with TRBJ1-5; weak D call: TRBD1 (6 bases). This CDR3 is built from 15 residues. Per germline, CDR1 MNHNS and CDR2 SASEGT. Trimming left V 2 bases short and J 9 bases short, with 17 bases between. As DNA, the CDR3 is TGTGCCAGCAGTGAAAATCGGGCAGGGGTGGGGCCCCAGCATTTT. Its protein product is CASSENRAGVGPQHF.

The V call is TRBV13, the J call TRBJ1-5, with D hard to call. V was shortened by 3 bases and J by 0 bases, with 6 bases between the two germline ends. The CDR3 has 14 residues. Germline loops: CDR1 PRHDT, CDR2 FYEKMQ (reference sequence). DNA of the CDR3: TGTGCCAGCAGCTTGGGAGTTAGCAATCAGCCCCAGCATTTT. This gives the protein CASSLGVSNQPQHF.

V gene TRBV2 combines with J gene TRBJ2-3, with TRBD1 identical over 10 bases. The length of the CDR3 is 15 residues. V was pared by 10 bases and J by 0 bases, with 7 bases of the junction left unmatched. Germline V gives CDR1 SNHLY, CDR2 FYNNEI. The CDR3 reads CATGETGGSTDTQYF. CDR3 coding DNA: TGTGCCACCGGCGAGACAGGGGGCAGCACAGATACGCAGTATTTT.

V gene TRBV6-2 or TRBV6-3 combines with J gene TRBJ1-3; 9 bases map to TRBD1. V dropped 5 bases and J dropped 2; count of bases not matched to a gene: 4. CDR1 and CDR2 (germline): MNHEY, SVGEGT. The length of the CDR3 is 15 residues. For the CDR3, the DNA is TGTGCCAGCAGTCGACAGGGGGTCCCTGGAAACACCATATATTTT. Translation: CASSRQGVPGNTIYF.

This rearrangement joins TRBV5-1 to TRBJ1-5, with 9 nucleotides matching TRBD1. The CDR3 length is 14 residues. V gave up 4 bases and J gave up 6 bases; unmatched junction bases: 5. Germline CDR1 is SGHRS and CDR2 is YFSETQ. The CDR3, as DNA: TGCGCCAGCAGCCAACGACAGGGGGGTCAGCCCCAGCATTTT. Translating gives CASSQRQGGQPQHF.

This clone was seen a single time. This chain links TRBV28 with TRBJ1-2; unclear D gene. Germline V gives CDR1 MDHEN, CDR2 SYDVKM. This CDR3 contains 10 residues. V lost 7 bases and J 3 bases, leaving 3 bases between the germline ends. CDR3 sequence (DNA): TGTGCCAGCAACTACTATGGCTACACCTTC. It is translated as CASNYYGYTF.

The rearrangement uses TRBV5-6 and TRBJ2-1; 9 nucleotides align to TRBD2. V shed 2 bases, J shed 8 bases, and the junction held 11 bases outside the gene matches. CDR3 length: 16 amino acids. Germline CDR1 and CDR2: SGHDT and YYEEEE. CDR3 protein: CASSFLRLSGSYEQFF. The CDR3 bases are TGTGCCAGCAGCTTTTTACGGCTTAGCGGGAGCTATGAGCAGTTCTTC.